A selection of T cell receptor beta chains follows, all from one sample in a study of blood T cell repertoires in COVID-19. Produced via immunoSEQ multiplex PCR; TCRdb's table is partial and in-frame only. The profile shows some 62,000 clones, approximately 79% of them singletons. The sample comprised peripheral blood. These receptors all stem from a woman of 80 years or more with active or convalescent COVID-19. Both conserved end residues are part of each CDR3. Fields, in order: clone size, V gene, D gene, J gene, CDR3 DNA, CDR3 protein. A D gene is named only where the DNA matches it firmly. Size values are once, few and many counts, or a class for expanded clones, and some rows have none.

>NA|TRBV19|NA|TRBJ1-5
TGTGCCAGTAGTATAGCCGCCAGGGACAATCAGCCCCAGCATTTT
CASSIAARDNQPQHF
>once|TRBV11-3|NA|TRBJ1-1
TGTGCCAGCAGCTTAGATCAGGGGACGAACACTGAAGCTTTCTTT
CASSLDQGTNTEAFF
>NA|TRBV5-1|NA|TRBJ2-2
TGCGCCAGCAGCTTGAGGCAGGGGACACCGGAACTGTTTTTT
CASSLRQGTPELFF
>NA|TRBV4-2|NA|TRBJ2-1
TGTGCCAGCAGCCAAGGAAAAGGGGTAAACAATGAGCAGTTCTTC
CASSQGKGVNNEQFF
>NA|TRBV19|NA|TRBJ1-2
TGTGCCAGTAGCCAAGGGGCGGCGTTATATGGCTACACCTTC
CASSQGAALYGYTF
>NA|TRBV3-1/TRBV3-2|TRBD2|TRBJ2-5
TGTGCCAGCAGCCACTACACCCCCGGGACTAGCGGGGTGGGGGGGACCCAGTACTTC
CASSHYTPGTSGVGGTQYF
>NA|TRBV19|NA|TRBJ1-4
TGTGCCAGTAGTATAGGCCCCACCGGGACAACAGGGGAAAAACTGTTTTTT
CASSIGPTGTTGEKLFF
>NA|TRBV5-1|NA|TRBJ2-3
TGCGCCAGCAGCTTGGAAGGACAGTTCACAGATACGCAGTATTTT
CASSLEGQFTDTQYF
>once|TRBV13|TRBD1|TRBJ1-2
TGTGCCAGCAGCCAGAGGGACAGGGTACTAGTCGGCGGTAGCTACACCTTC
CASSQRDRVLVGGSYTF
>once|TRBV6-1|NA|TRBJ1-1
TGTGCCAGCAGTGAAGGGACAGCCCGTCCGAACACTGAAGCTTTCTTT
CASSEGTARPNTEAFF